In its sample, the clone carrying this T cell receptor beta chain was seen a few times. The antigen is not known. This entry is derived from a study of CD8 T cells in ankylosing spondylitis. CDR1 is SGHRS and CDR2 is YFSETQ in the germline V gene. Losses at the gene ends were 7 bases for V and 5 bases for J; bases not matched to a gene: 14. CDR3 length: 16 amino acids. The study, taken as a whole, reports: Significantly higher representation of disease-linked clones was reported for matched ankylosing spondylitis synovial fluid. Disease-linked clones bore a CD8+ phenotype and were relatively rare in peripheral blood. In ankylosing spondylitis blood, a motif of eight highly homologous TCR beta variants appeared characteristic. Reports of some motif variants in reactive arthritis synovial fluid and blood predate this one.

Quantitative 5'-RACE with molecular barcodes was used to make the TCR beta libraries. TCRdb passed the 5' RACE reads through MiXCR, listing each CDR3 protein once. This sample has 500,000 to 550,000 distinct CDR3 sequences, with 9.5% to 15% found just once. This clonotype was sampled from a male donor with ankylosing spondylitis. The sample was blood, either unsorted or a sorted T cell fraction (not recorded which). V and J are TRBV5-1 and TRBJ2-5, with 10 positions matching TRBD2. CDR3 DNA sequence: TGCGCCAGCGCGGGCACGCCTAGCGGGAGACTTGAGACCCAGTACTTC. This encodes CASAGTPSGRLETQYF. Full variable domain (remainder filled in from reference TRBV5-1 and TRBJ2-5): KAGVTQTPRYLIKTRGQQVTLSCSPISGHRSVSWYQQTPGQGLQFLFEYFSETQRNKGNFPGRFSGRQFSNSRSEMNVSTLELGDSALYLCASAGTPSGRLETQYFGPGTRLLVL.